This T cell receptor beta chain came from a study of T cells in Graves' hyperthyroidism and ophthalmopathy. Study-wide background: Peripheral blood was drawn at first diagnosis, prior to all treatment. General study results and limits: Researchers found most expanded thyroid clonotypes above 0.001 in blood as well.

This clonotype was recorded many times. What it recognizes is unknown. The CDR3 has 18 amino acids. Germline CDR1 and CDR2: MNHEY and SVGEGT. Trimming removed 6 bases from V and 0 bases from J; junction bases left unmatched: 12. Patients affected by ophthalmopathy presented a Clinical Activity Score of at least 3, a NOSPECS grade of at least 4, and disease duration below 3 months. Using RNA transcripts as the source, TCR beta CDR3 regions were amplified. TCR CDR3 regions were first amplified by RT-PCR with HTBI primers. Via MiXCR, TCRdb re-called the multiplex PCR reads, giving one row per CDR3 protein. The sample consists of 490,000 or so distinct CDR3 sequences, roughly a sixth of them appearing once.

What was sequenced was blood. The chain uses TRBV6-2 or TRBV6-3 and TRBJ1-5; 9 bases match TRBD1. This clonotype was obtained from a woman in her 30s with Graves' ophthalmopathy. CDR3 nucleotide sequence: TGTGCCAGCAGCCATAACCGGGACAGGGCCGATAGCAATCAGCCCCAGCATTTT. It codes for CASSHNRDRADSNQPQHF.